Sequencing of this TCR beta chain was carried out in a study of T cell changes during pregnancy in multiple sclerosis. Only in-frame clones appear in the TCRdb table, and some are missing; sequencing was by immunoSEQ multiplex PCR. The repertoire holds about 89,000 clones, around 94% seen once, with around 0.84% in the top ten. The CDR3 runs 15 residues. Germline assignment: CDR1 SGHDT and CDR2 YYEEEE. V lost 0 bases to trimming and J lost 0 bases, with 7 bases between them. The starting material was peripheral blood, obtained in the third trimester of pregnancy. The origin of this receptor is a female donor with multiple sclerosis, enrolled in a pregnancy study. This rearrangement joins TRBV5-6 to TRBJ2-1; D gene unclear. The CDR3 nucleotides are TGTGCCAGCAGCTTGGGAGGCAACTCCTACAATGAGCAGTTCTTC. It encodes CASSLGGNSYNEQFF. Full variable domain (remainder filled in from reference TRBV5-6 and TRBJ2-1): DAGVTQSPTHLIKTRGQQVTLRCSPKSGHDTVSWYQQALGQGPQFIFQYYEEEERQRGNFPDRFSGHQFPNYSSELNVNALLLGDSALYLCASSLGGNSYNEQFFGPGTRLTVL.